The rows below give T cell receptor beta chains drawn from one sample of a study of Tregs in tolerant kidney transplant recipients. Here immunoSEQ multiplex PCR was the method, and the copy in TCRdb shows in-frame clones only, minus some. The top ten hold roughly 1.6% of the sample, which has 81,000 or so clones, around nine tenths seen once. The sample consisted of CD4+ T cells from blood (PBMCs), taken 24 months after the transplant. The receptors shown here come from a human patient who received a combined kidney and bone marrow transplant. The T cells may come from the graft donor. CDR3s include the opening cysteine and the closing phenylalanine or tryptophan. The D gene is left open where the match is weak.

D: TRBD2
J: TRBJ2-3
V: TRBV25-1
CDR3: CASSPGLATDTQYF
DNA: TGTGCCAGCAGTCCGGGACTAGCGACAGATACGCAGTATTTT

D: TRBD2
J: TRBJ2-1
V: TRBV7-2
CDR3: CASSTSGGLYNEQFF
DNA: TGTGCCAGCAGCACAAGCGGGGGGTTATATAATGAGCAGTTCTTC

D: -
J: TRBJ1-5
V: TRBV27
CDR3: CASSSAGEGQPQHF
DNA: TGTGCCAGCAGTTCCGCAGGGGAGGGACAGCCCCAGCATTTT

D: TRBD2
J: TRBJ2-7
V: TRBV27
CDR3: CASSPGTSGSYEQYF
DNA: TGTGCCAGCAGTCCCGGGACTAGCGGGAGCTACGAGCAGTACTTC

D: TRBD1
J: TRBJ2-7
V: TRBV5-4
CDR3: CASSQGRDRSYEQYF
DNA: TGTGCCAGCAGCCAGGGCCGGGACAGGTCCTACGAGCAGTACTTC

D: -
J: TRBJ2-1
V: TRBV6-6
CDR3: CASGVGQGFYNEQFF
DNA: TGTGCCAGCGGGGTCGGGCAGGGGTTCTACAATGAGCAGTTCTTC

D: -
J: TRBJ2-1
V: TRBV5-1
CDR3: CASSLVSGNEQFF
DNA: TGCGCCAGCAGCTTGGTTTCCGGGAATGAGCAGTTCTTC

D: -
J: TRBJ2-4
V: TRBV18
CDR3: CASSPDRPRLVKNIQYF
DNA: TGTGCCAGCTCACCTGACCGGCCTCGACTAGTCAAAAACATTCAGTACTTC

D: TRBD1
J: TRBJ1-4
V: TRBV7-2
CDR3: CASSQPRGAKANEKLFF
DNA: TGTGCCAGCAGCCAACCCAGGGGGGCAAAGGCTAATGAAAAACTGTTTTTT

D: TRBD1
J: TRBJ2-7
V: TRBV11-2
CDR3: CASSSYPRGQRITYEQYF
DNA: TGTGCCAGCAGCTCCTACCCCCGGGGACAGCGAATCACCTACGAGCAGTACTTC

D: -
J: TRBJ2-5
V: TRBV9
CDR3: CASSVAADRRAEQYF
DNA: TGTGCCAGCAGCGTAGCTGCCGACAGGCGCGCAGAGCAGTACTTC